What follows describes a single T cell receptor (beta chain). Libraries were prepared by immunoSEQ multiplex PCR; TCRdb keeps only in-frame clonotypes and omits some of them. The table shows 120,000 or so clones, with about 88% occurring only once. The data are from a study of T cell responses to AZD1222 COVID-19 vaccine. This TCR derives from an adult who received the AZD1222 COVID-19 vaccine. The sample in question was peripheral blood, obtained 28 days after the second AZD1222 dose.

CDR3 sequence reads: CATSVPGQGTDTQYF. The CDR3 coding sequence is TGTGCCACCAGTGTCCCGGGACAGGGCACAGATACGCAGTATTTT. The chain carries TRBV24-1 and TRBJ2-3; TRBD1 aligns across 8 bases. Germline V gene data show CDR1 as KGHDR and CDR2 as SFDVKD. The trim removed 5 bases at V and 1 base at J, leaving 4 bases unmatched. This CDR3 is built from 15 residues.